Shown below are 32 T cell receptor beta chains from a single sample sequenced in a study of blood T cells in healthy people across ages. Through a sample-barcoded 5' primer and a J-beta primer mix, a second PCR was run for about 6 to 12 cycles. TCRdb recomputed calls from the 5' RACE reads with MiXCR, one row per CDR3 protein. The table has around 1.5 million distinct CDR3 sequences, approximately 40% seen once. Specimen: blood. These receptors all come from a woman in her late teens or twenties in good health.

A few counts support this clonotype. The CDR3 sequence: CASSRVSGRGTNTGELFF. The DNA of the CDR3 is TGCGCCAGCAGCCGGGTCTCCGGCAGGGGGACGAACACCGGGGAGCTGTTTTTT. The chain uses TRBV4-1 and TRBJ2-2; 7 bases match TRBD1. J gave up 0 bases and V 4 bases, and 11 bases lay outside the gene matches. CDR3 length: 18 amino acids. Per the germline V gene, CDR1 is MGHRA and CDR2 is YSYEKL.

This clonotype was seen more than once but under ten times. This sequence joins TRBV25-1 and TRBJ2-1; D remains unclear. V lost 2 bases, J lost 10 bases, and 12 bases lay in between. Germline-derived CDR1 and CDR2 are MGHDK and SYGVNS. This CDR3 region has 13 residues. CDR3 DNA sequence: TGTGCCAGCAGTGAACCCACCGTGGCGGAGCAGTTCTTC. Translated, it gives CASSEPTVAEQFF. The full variable domain, with the rest looked up from reference TRBV25-1 and TRBJ2-1, is EADIYQTPRYLVIGTGKKITLECSQTMGHDKMYWYQQDPGMELHLIHYSYGVNSTEKGDLSSESTVSRIRTEHFPLTLESARPSHTSQYLCASSEPTVAEQFFGPGTRLTVL.

This clonotype was seen at least ten times. V and J are TRBV5-1 and TRBJ2-1; the D gene is possibly TRBD2 (5 bases). V was clipped by 2 bases and J by 0 bases, with 9 bases between them. The CDR3 extends over 15 amino acids. Germline assignment: CDR1 SGHRS and CDR2 YFSETQ. The CDR3, as DNA: TGCGCCAGCAGCTTCGGACTTAGCTCCTACAATGAGCAGTTCTTC. This translates into CASSFGLSSYNEQFF.

The V and J genes are TRBV4-1 and TRBJ1-1, with no clear D. This CDR3 has 11 residues. CDR1 MGHRA and CDR2 YSYEKL come from the germline V gene. V lost 3 bases and J 10 bases, leaving 9 bases between the germline ends. As DNA, the CDR3 is TGCGCCAGCAGCCAGGGTTTGGGAGCTTTCTTT. Protein: CASSQGLGAFF.

In its sample, this clonotype was seen a few times. The J gene is TRBJ1-4, the V gene TRBV7-3; D gene uncertain. The CDR3 is 16 residues long. Looked up from germline, CDR1 is SGHTA and CDR2 is FQGTGA. Trimming stripped 2 bases from V and 5 bases from J, with 15 bases between. CDR3 coding DNA: TGTGCCAGCAGCTTAGGTAGTAGGTCAGCGAATGAAAAACTGTTTTTT. Translated, it gives CASSLGSRSANEKLFF.

The chain has TRBV6-2 or TRBV6-3 and TRBJ2-3; 8 bases are shared with TRBD1. J lost 8 bases, V lost 4 bases, and 14 bases had no gene match. This CDR3 spans 16 amino acids. Germline CDR1 MNHEY, CDR2 SVGEGT. The CDR3 here is CASSSGDRRTAATQYF. CDR3 coding DNA: TGTGCCAGCAGTTCTGGGGACAGGCGCACAGCAGCTACGCAGTATTTT.

This clonotype was counted once. The rearrangement joins TRBV2 to TRBJ2-2; D ambiguous. Germline CDR1 is SNHLY and CDR2 is FYNNEI. The CDR3 length is 12 residues. V lost 3 bases and J lost 8, with 7 bases in between. The CDR3 DNA reads TGTGCCAGCAGTGATAGGGCGGGGGAGCTGTTTTTT. Its translation is CASSDRAGELFF. The whole variable domain, filled in from reference TRBV2 and TRBJ2-2, reads EPEVTQTPSHQVTQMGQEVILRCVPISNHLYFYWYRQILGQKVEFLVSFYNNEISEKSEIFDDQFSVERPDGSNFTLKIRSTKLEDSAMYFCASSDRAGELFFGEGSRLTVL.

The chain uses TRBV5-1 and TRBJ1-1, with D unresolved. This CDR3 has 11 amino acids. The V gene's germline CDR1 is SGHRS and CDR2 YFSETQ. Trimming took off 4 bases at V and 9 bases at J, with 10 bases between the two ends. CDR3 nucleotide sequence: TGCGCCAGCAGCCAGGACGGGAAAGCTTTCTTT. This translates into CASSQDGKAFF.

The chain recombines TRBV29-1 with TRBJ2-1, with a weak D call TRBD1 (5 bases). The CDR3 is 14 amino acids. Trimming stripped 4 bases from V and 3 bases from J, with 13 bases between. Germline CDR1 is SQVTM and CDR2 is ANQGSEA. CDR3 region: CSVGGSRYYNEQFF. CDR3 bases: TGCAGCGTTGGGGGCAGTCGTTACTACAATGAGCAGTTCTTC.

In this sample, this clonotype turned up a few times. The chain carries TRBV5-1 and TRBJ2-5; no clear D. CDR1 is SGHRS, CDR2 YFSETQ, per germline. The CDR3 runs 14 residues. With 3 bases removed from V and 7 bases from J, the gap between germline ends came to 16 bases. CDR3 in amino acids: CASSSTTMARTQYF. As DNA, the CDR3 is TGCGCCAGCAGCTCCACAACCATGGCTAGGACCCAGTACTTC.

The rearrangement joins TRBV12-3 or TRBV12-4 to TRBJ2-5, with a weak D call TRBD2 (5 bases). There are 12 residues in the CDR3. V shed 3 bases and J shed 11 bases, with 13 bases lying between them. As DNA, the CDR3 is TGTGCCAGCAGTTTGAGGGAGAATGAGCAGTACTTC. It specifies CASSLRENEQYF.

This clonotype was observed a handful of times. The chain carries TRBV29-1 and TRBJ1-3; no firm D call. Trimming pared 4 bases from V and 0 bases from J, leaving 7 bases between. The CDR3 runs to 13 residues. The germline CDR1 and CDR2 sequences are SQVTM and ANQGSEA. The CDR3: CSVVLTSGNTIYF. For the CDR3, the DNA is TGCAGCGTTGTATTGACCTCTGGAAACACCATATATTTT.

This clonotype was observed a single time. This may stem from a read error, because a much larger clone lies one nucleotide away. This sequence joins TRBV3-1 and TRBJ2-5, with D possibly called TRBD1 or TRBD2 (5 bases each). Germline values: CDR1 LGHDT, CDR2 YNNKEL (reference sequence). This CDR3 has 14 amino acids. The CDR3 protein is CVSSQEGRRETQYF. In nucleotides, the CDR3 is TGTGTCAGCAGCCAAGAGGGGCGCCGGGAGACCCAGTACTTC.

The chain couples TRBV7-3 to TRBJ2-7, with a tentative D call TRBD2 (7 bases). The CDR3 is made up of 17 amino acids. Germline V gene lookup returns CDR1 SGHTA and CDR2 FQGTGA. The ends were cut back, 1 base at V and 12 bases at J, with 28 bases in the middle. The chain's CDR3 is CASSLNLAGALQETRYF. The CDR3 nucleotides read TGTGCCAGCAGCTTAAATCTCGCGGGGGCGCTTCAAGAGACCCGGTACTTC.

This clonotype was counted a few times. CDR3 DNA sequence: TGTGCCAGCAGCTTGATCCGCGGTAACAATGAGCAGTTCTTC. As protein: CASSLIRGNNEQFF. The V gene is TRBV7-2, the J gene TRBJ2-1; no definite D call. This CDR3 is built from 14 residues. Per germline, CDR1 SGHTA and CDR2 FQGNSA. V lost 3 bases and J lost 5, with 11 bases in between.

The rearrangement links TRBV6-5 to TRBJ1-1; D is unclear. The ends were cut back, 0 bases at V and 3 bases at J, with 14 bases in the middle. CDR1 and CDR2 (germline): MNHEY, SVGAGI. This CDR3 is 16 amino acids long. The CDR3 sequence is CASSYSIGGLDTEAFF. For the CDR3, the DNA is TGTGCCAGCAGTTACTCGATAGGAGGGTTAGACACTGAAGCTTTCTTT.

This clonotype was observed a few times. This chain uses TRBV6-5 with TRBJ1-2, with TRBD1 identical over 8 bases. After removal of 7 bases from V and 7 bases from J, the junction contained 8 bases not matched to a gene. The CDR3 length is 13 residues. Germline loops: CDR1 MNHEY, CDR2 SVGAGI. This CDR3 is CASTLDGTGGYTF. The CDR3 nucleotides read TGTGCCAGCACCCTAGACGGGACAGGTGGCTACACCTTC.

The rearrangement joins TRBV28 to TRBJ1-1; D not certain. CDR3 length equals 14 residues. Germline V gives CDR1 MDHEN, CDR2 SYDVKM. The V end lost 3 bases, the J end lost 2 bases, and 10 bases lay between the germline ends. CDR3 sequence (DNA): TGTGCCAGCAGTTTGATCCGGCGAAACACTGAAGCTTTCTTT. Its translation: CASSLIRRNTEAFF.

The rearrangement uses TRBV4-2 and TRBJ2-1; 12 nucleotides align to TRBD2. With 3 bases clipped from V and 8 bases from J, the junction kept 8 bases outside the gene matches. This CDR3 region has 16 residues. Germline V gives CDR1 LGHNA, CDR2 YNFKEQ. The CDR3 coding sequence is TGTGCCAGCAGCCAGTCTACTAGCGGGGGGTCGGATGAGCAGTTCTTC. Translation: CASSQSTSGGSDEQFF.

This clonotype was counted between two and nine times. V gene TRBV3-1 combines with J gene TRBJ2-3; 12 nucleotides agree with TRBD2. Trimming removed 2 bases from V and 10 bases from J; junction bases left unmatched: 13. The germline gives CDR1 LGHDT, CDR2 YNNKEL (reference sequence). The CDR3 extends over 17 amino acids. This chain's CDR3 is CASSQSSKTSGGRAQYF. For the CDR3, the DNA is TGTGCCAGCAGCCAAAGTTCCAAGACTAGCGGGGGTAGAGCGCAGTATTTT.

V and J are TRBV7-9 and TRBJ2-1; TRBD1 agrees at 8 bases. Germline assignment: CDR1 SEHNR and CDR2 FQNEAQ (reference sequence). Trimming removed 5 bases from V and 3 bases from J; junction bases left unmatched: 9. The CDR3 has 16 residues. CDR3 in amino acids: CASSGRTGPVYNEQFF. The CDR3, as DNA: TGTGCCAGCAGCGGCAGGACAGGGCCCGTCTACAATGAGCAGTTCTTC.

This clonotype was detected a few times. J is TRBJ1-2 and V is TRBV4-1; 8 bases line up with TRBD1. The CDR3 runs 15 residues. The ends lost 0 bases at V and 6 bases at J; junction bases unmatched: 6. Looked up from germline, CDR1 is MGHRA and CDR2 is YSYEKL. CDR3 DNA: TGCGCCAGCAGCCAAGACAGTCAGGGGGCGGATGGCTACACCTTC. This translates into CASSQDSQGADGYTF.

The CDR3 nucleotides are TGCAGTGCTAGTGCTCGACAGGGCCCCCTCAATGAGCAGTTCTTC. Residues: CSASARQGPLNEQFF. This chain joins TRBV20-1 and TRBJ2-1, with 7 bases matching TRBD1. J was trimmed by 6 bases and V by 3 bases; bases with no gene match: 11. Germline CDR1 is DFQATT and CDR2 is SNEGSKA (reference sequence). This CDR3 has 15 amino acids.

The chain employs TRBV7-9 and TRBJ2-2; 13 bases align to TRBD2. After removal of 5 bases from V and 1 base from J, the junction contained 7 bases not matched to a gene. The germline V gene has CDR1 SEHNR and CDR2 FQNEAQ (reference sequence). The CDR3 sequence is 18 residues long. The CDR3 DNA reads as TGTGCCAGCAGCGCGACCGGGACTAGCGGGAAGAACACCGGGGAGCTGTTTTTT. Translating gives CASSATGTSGKNTGELFF.

The chain recombines TRBV12-3 or TRBV12-4 with TRBJ1-1, with no clear D. This CDR3 region has 13 residues. With 6 bases removed from V and 1 base from J, the gap between germline ends came to 9 bases. The CDR3 protein is CASRIASNTEAFF. The CDR3 DNA is TGTGCCAGCAGGATTGCCTCGAACACTGAAGCTTTCTTT.

The chain recombines TRBV5-1 with TRBJ1-1; D might be TRBD1 (6 bases). Looked up from germline, CDR1 is SGHRS and CDR2 is YFSETQ. Trimming stripped 7 bases from V and 0 bases from J, with 19 bases between. This CDR3 has 16 residues. The CDR3 DNA reads as TGCGCCAGCTCAAGGGGGAACAGGAATCTGAACACTGAAGCTTTCTTT. This gives the protein CASSRGNRNLNTEAFF.

In its sample, this clonotype was seen a few times. The V call is TRBV5-1, the J call TRBJ2-7; D is perhaps TRBD1 (6 bases). This CDR3 region has 16 residues. Trimming removed 0 bases from V and 0 bases from J, with 13 bases in between. Germline V lookup: CDR1 SGHRS, CDR2 YFSETQ. The chain's CDR3 is CASSLASQGPSYEQYF. DNA for the CDR3: TGCGCCAGCAGCTTGGCCAGCCAGGGGCCCTCCTACGAGCAGTACTTC.

This clonotype was counted only a few times. The chain joins TRBV5-1 to TRBJ2-1; D not resolved. The CDR3 runs to 14 residues. The V and J ends lost 5 bases and 1 base respectively, with 10 bases between them. Germline CDR1 and CDR2: SGHRS and YFSETQ. CDR3 sequence (DNA): TGCGCCAGCAGTAGTTTTAGTTCCTACAATGAGCAGTTCTTC. Its protein product is CASSSFSSYNEQFF.

This clonotype was found a few times. The chain uses TRBV29-1 and TRBJ2-7; either TRBD1 or TRBD2 may supply D (6 bases each). The CDR3 consists of 16 residues. Trimming took 6 bases from V and 0 from J, leaving 21 bases between them. Germline CDR1 and CDR2: SQVTM and ANQGSEA. For the CDR3, the DNA is TGCAGCGTGCGGGACACACCTTGGGGTAGCTCCTACGAGCAGTACTTC. Translation: CSVRDTPWGSSYEQYF.

The chain has TRBV7-3 and TRBJ2-5; 7 bases are shared with TRBD1. The V gene's germline CDR1 is SGHTA and CDR2 FQGTGA. This CDR3 contains 15 residues. J lost 2 bases, V lost 2 bases, and 5 bases had no gene match. CDR3 amino acids: CASSLWTGPQETQYF. CDR3 DNA sequence: TGTGCCAGCAGCTTATGGACAGGCCCTCAAGAGACCCAGTACTTC.

This clonotype occurred a few times. The chain recombines TRBV27 with TRBJ2-7; possible D gene TRBD2, 5 bases. Trimming removed 6 bases at V and 3 bases at J, with 18 bases between. In germline, CDR1 is MNHEY, CDR2 SMNVEV (reference sequence). The CDR3 contains 15 residues. The CDR3 reads CASRPSASSLYEQYF. The CDR3 nucleotides read TGTGCCAGCAGACCTTCGGCTAGCTCCCTCTACGAGCAGTACTTC.

This chain connects TRBV2 to TRBJ1-5; 9 positions agree with TRBD1. V lost 2 bases and J lost 2; bases outside the gene matches: 7. Germline CDR1 SNHLY, CDR2 FYNNEI. The CDR3 spans 17 residues. In DNA form, the CDR3 reads TGTGCCAGCAGTGAATTAGTTTGGGACAGGGGCAATCAGCCCCAGCATTTT. Protein sequence: CASSELVWDRGNQPQHF.